The 10 T cell receptor beta chains in this list originate from one sample, sequenced in a study of CD8 T cells in Susac syndrome. A quantity of 0.5 to 1 ug RNA underwent reverse transcription using random hexamers. MiXCR was run by TCRdb on the immunoSEQ multiplex PCR reads, yielding one entry per CDR3 protein. The sample contains approximately 140,000 distinct CDR3 sequences, around 96% of which appear only once. Sequencing was carried out using CD4+ T cells from PBMCs. These receptors were collected from a human donor with multiple sclerosis.

The V and J genes are TRBV24-1 and TRBJ1-2; 8 nucleotides match TRBD1. This CDR3 is built from 16 residues. Unmatched junction bases numbered 11, after V lost 3 bases and J lost 6 bases. CDR1 is KGHDR and CDR2 is SFDVKD in the germline V gene. CDR3: CATSDDVPGQANGYTF. DNA for the CDR3: TGTGCCACCAGTGATGATGTTCCGGGACAGGCAAATGGCTACACCTTC.

The chain combines TRBV5-1 with TRBJ1-2; D uncertain. This CDR3 is 13 amino acids long. The germline CDR1 and CDR2 sequences are SGHRS and YFSETQ. Trimming removed 0 bases at V and 7 bases at J, with 10 bases between. CDR3 sequence (DNA): TGCGCCAGCAGCTTGGAGGATGGCGGTGGCTACACCTTC. It encodes CASSLEDGGGYTF.

The J gene is TRBJ1-1, the V gene TRBV30; no definite D call. The CDR3 contains 13 residues. CDR1 is GTSNPN, CDR2 SVGIG, per germline (reference sequence). V lost 0 bases and J 1 base, leaving 6 bases between the germline ends. CDR3 bases: TGTGCCTGGAGTGTACAGACGAACACTGAAGCTTTCTTT. Protein sequence: CAWSVQTNTEAFF. Using reference TRBV30 and TRBJ1-1 for the parts outside the CDR3, the full variable domain is SQTIHQWPATLVQPVGSPLSLECTVEGTSNPNLYWYRQAAGRGLQLLFYSVGIGQISSEVPQNLSASRPQDRQFILSSKKLLLSDSGFYLCAWSVQTNTEAFFGQGTRLTVV.

This clonotype came up once. This chain joins TRBV7-9 and TRBJ1-1; TRBD1 matches at 9 bases. V gave up 5 bases and J gave up 7 bases; unmatched junction bases: 5. CDR1 SEHNR and CDR2 FQNEAQ come from the germline V gene (reference sequence). This CDR3 is 13 amino acids long. The CDR3 coding sequence is TGTGCCAGCAGCCGGGACAGGGTGGTTGAAGCTTTCTTT. Its protein is CASSRDRVVEAFF.

This clonotype has more than one count but fewer than ten. This chain joins TRBV28 and TRBJ1-6; D perhaps matches TRBD1 (6 bases). CDR1 is MDHEN and CDR2 is SYDVKM in the germline V gene. Deletions cut 5 bases from V and 5 bases from J, with 10 bases between. The CDR3 covers 14 residues. CDR3 bases: TGTGCCAGCAGTCTGCGGACAGATAATTCACCCCTCCACTTT. It translates to CASSLRTDNSPLHF.

Here the CDR3 reads CSVQAGEGNSPLHF. For the CDR3, the DNA is TGCAGCGTCCAAGCAGGGGAAGGTAATTCACCCCTCCACTTT. V is TRBV29-1 and J is TRBJ1-6; possibly TRBD1 for D (6 bases). Germline CDR1 and CDR2: SQVTM and ANQGSEA. V was shortened by 6 bases and J by 6 bases, with 15 bases between the two germline ends. CDR3 length: 14 amino acids. Full variable domain (remainder filled in from reference TRBV29-1 and TRBJ1-6): SAVISQKPSRDICQRGTSLTIQCQVDSQVTMMFWYRQQPGQSLTLIATANQGSEATYESGFVIDKFPISRPNLTFSTLTVSNMSPEDSSIYLCSVQAGEGNSPLHFGNGTRLTVT.

This clonotype appeared once. This chain joins TRBV7-2 and TRBJ2-7; 7 bases are a match to TRBD2. Germline lookup yields CDR1 SGHTA and CDR2 FQGNSA. The length of the CDR3 is 14 residues. V trimming: 0 bases; J trimming: 3 bases; junction bases outside the gene matches: 2. The chain's CDR3 is CASSLAQRDYEQYF. In nucleotides, the CDR3 is TGTGCCAGCAGCTTAGCCCAGCGGGACTACGAGCAGTACTTC.

The CDR3 DNA follows: TGTGCCAGCAGCTCCACGGATCTGAACACTGAAGCTTTCTTT. Translating gives CASSSTDLNTEAFF. The chain couples TRBV7-9 to TRBJ1-1; D unresolved. V was pared by 4 bases and J by 0 bases, with 9 bases between. The CDR3 is 14 amino acids. Germline V CDR1 and CDR2: SEHNR, FQNEAQ (reference sequence).

The gene calls are TRBV20-1 and TRBJ2-1; D may correspond to TRBD1 or TRBD2 (5 bases each). In germline, CDR1 is DFQATT, CDR2 SNEGSKA (reference sequence). V dropped 0 bases and J dropped 9 bases, with 18 bases sitting between them. This CDR3 comprises 15 residues. The CDR3, as DNA: TGCAGTGCTAGAGATGGGGGAGCGCCTCCGGGTGAGCAGTTCTTC. Translated: CSARDGGAPPGEQFF.

This chain links TRBV28 with TRBJ2-7; the match to TRBD1 covers 8 bases. After removal of 6 bases from V and 4 bases from J, the junction contained 5 bases not matched to a gene. The CDR3 totals 13 residues. CDR1 is MDHEN and CDR2 is SYDVKM in the germline V gene. The CDR3 loop is CASSRTGSYEQYF. The CDR3 bases are TGTGCCAGCAGCCGGACAGGGAGTTACGAGCAGTACTTC.